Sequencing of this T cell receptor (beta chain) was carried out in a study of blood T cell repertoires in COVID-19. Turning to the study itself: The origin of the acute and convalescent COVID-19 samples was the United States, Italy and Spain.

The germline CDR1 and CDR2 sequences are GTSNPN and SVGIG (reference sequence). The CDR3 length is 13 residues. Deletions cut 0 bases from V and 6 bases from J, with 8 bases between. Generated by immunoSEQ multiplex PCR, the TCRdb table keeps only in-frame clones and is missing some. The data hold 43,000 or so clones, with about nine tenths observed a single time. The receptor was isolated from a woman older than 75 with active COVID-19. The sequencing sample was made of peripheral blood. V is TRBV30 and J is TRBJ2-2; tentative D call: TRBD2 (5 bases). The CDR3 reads CAWSVGGPGELFF. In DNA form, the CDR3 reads TGTGCCTGGAGTGTAGGCGGGCCCGGGGAGCTGTTTTTT.